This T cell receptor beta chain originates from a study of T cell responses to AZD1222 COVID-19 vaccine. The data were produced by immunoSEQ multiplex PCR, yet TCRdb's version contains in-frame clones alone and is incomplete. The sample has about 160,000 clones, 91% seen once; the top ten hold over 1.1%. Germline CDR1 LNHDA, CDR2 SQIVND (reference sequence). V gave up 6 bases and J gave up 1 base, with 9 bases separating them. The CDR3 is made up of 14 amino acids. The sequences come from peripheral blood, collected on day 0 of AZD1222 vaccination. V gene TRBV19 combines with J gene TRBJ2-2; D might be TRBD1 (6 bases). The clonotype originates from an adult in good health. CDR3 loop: CASRDSGNTGELFF. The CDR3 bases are TGTGCCAGTAGGGACAGTGGGAACACCGGGGAGCTGTTTTTT.